This T cell receptor (beta chain) was profiled in a study of shared clonotypes between healthy human individuals. Study information: Each donor had three CD4 naive, three CD4 memory, two CD8 naive and one CD8 memory plate.

From CD4+ cells came CD45RA+ naive and CD45RA-negative memory subsets. CDR1 and CDR2 from the germline V gene are SGDLS and YYNGEE. The V end was cut by 1 base, the J end by 1 base, with 11 bases between. CDR3 length: 16 amino acids. The authors distributed each subset's genomic DNA evenly over several immunoSEQ plates. Data came from immunoSEQ multiplex PCR; TCRdb stores just in-frame clones and leaves some out. The sample lists around 1 million clones; roughly 72% were seen once. The sequence came from a man between 18 and 29 years old in good health. V usage is TRBV9 and J usage is TRBJ2-2; D is possibly TRBD1 or TRBD2 (5 bases each). Input material: memory CD4+ T cells sorted from blood. Subset here: CD45RA-negative fraction. CDR3 region: CASSVNGGWNTGELFF. As DNA, the CDR3 is TGTGCCAGCAGCGTAAATGGGGGTTGGAACACCGGGGAGCTGTTTTTT. Together with reference TRBV9 and TRBJ2-2, the CDR3 gives the full variable domain: DSGVTQTPKHLITATGQRVTLRCSPRSGDLSVYWYQQSLDQGLQFLIQYYNGEERAKGNILERFSAQQFPDLHSELNLSSLELGDSALYFCASSVNGGWNTGELFFGEGSRLTVL.